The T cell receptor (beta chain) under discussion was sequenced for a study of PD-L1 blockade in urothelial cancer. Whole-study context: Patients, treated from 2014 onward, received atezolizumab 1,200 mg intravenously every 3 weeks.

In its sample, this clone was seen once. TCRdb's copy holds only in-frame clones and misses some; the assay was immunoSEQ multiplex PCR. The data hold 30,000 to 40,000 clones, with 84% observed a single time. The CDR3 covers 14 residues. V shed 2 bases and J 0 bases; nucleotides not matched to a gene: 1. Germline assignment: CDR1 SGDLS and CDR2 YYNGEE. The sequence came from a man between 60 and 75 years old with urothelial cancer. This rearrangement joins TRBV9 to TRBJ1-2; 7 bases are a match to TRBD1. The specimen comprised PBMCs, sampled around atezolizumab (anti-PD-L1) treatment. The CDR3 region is CASSVGQTNYGYTF. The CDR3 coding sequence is TGTGCCAGCAGCGTGGGACAGACTAACTATGGCTACACCTTC.